The 5 T cell receptor beta chains below come from one sample, sequenced in a study of memory CD4+ T cells and cytomegalovirus serostatus. TCRdb's copy holds only in-frame clones and misses some; the assay was immunoSEQ multiplex PCR. Seen here are 35,000 to 45,000 clones, around three quarters observed once, and the top ten hold roughly 1.1%. Single viable CD3+CD4+CD8-CD45RO+ cells were sorted as the memory CD4+ T cells. The sequenced material came from memory CD4+ T cells from blood. These receptors were taken from an adult in good health and CMV-seronegative.

The chain carries TRBV20-1 and TRBJ2-1; TRBD2 is a possible D gene (6 bases). Looked up from germline, CDR1 is DFQATT and CDR2 is SNEGSKA (reference sequence). Trimming pared 4 bases from V and 8 bases from J, leaving 6 bases between. There are 10 residues in the CDR3. The CDR3 loop is CSATGDEQFF. The DNA for the CDR3 is TGCAGTGCTACGGGGGATGAGCAGTTCTTC.

This clone was counted a few times. CDR3 nucleotides: TGCGCCAGCAGGATCAGCACTAACTATGGCTACACCTTC. Its protein product is CASRISTNYGYTF. The V gene is TRBV5-1, the J gene TRBJ1-2; D unresolved. Per germline, CDR1 SGHRS and CDR2 YFSETQ. The CDR3 runs to 13 residues. Between the trimmed V and J ends, which lost 5 bases and 0 bases, there was a span of 8 bases.

The chain employs TRBV5-6 and TRBJ2-1; D may correspond to TRBD1 or TRBD2 (5 bases each). Looked up from germline, CDR1 is SGHDT and CDR2 is YYEEEE. V was cut by 4 bases and J by 6 bases, with 11 bases left in between. This CDR3 comprises 13 residues. CDR3 DNA: TGTGCCAGCAGCCCGGGACCACTCAATGAGCAGTTCTTC. It codes for CASSPGPLNEQFF.

Notes on this clone: Within the sample, other DNA sequences also encode this same CDR3. The chain carries TRBV18 and TRBJ1-1; TRBD1 might be the D (5 bases). V lost 2 bases and J lost 1, with 8 bases in between. Germline-derived CDR1 and CDR2 are KGHSH and LQKENI. CDR3 length: 14 amino acids. DNA of the CDR3: TGTGCCAGCTCACCAGGGACGGGGAACACTGAAGCTTTCTTT. Its translation: CASSPGTGNTEAFF.

This sequence joins TRBV5-4 and TRBJ1-4; the D is unclear. The length of the CDR3 is 14 residues. V lost 1 base and J lost 5, with 9 bases in between. From germline, CDR1 is SGHNT and CDR2 YYREEE (reference sequence). CDR3 sequence (DNA): TGTGCCAGCAGCTTGTCGACCGAGAATGAAAAACTGTTTTTT. This encodes CASSLSTENEKLFF.